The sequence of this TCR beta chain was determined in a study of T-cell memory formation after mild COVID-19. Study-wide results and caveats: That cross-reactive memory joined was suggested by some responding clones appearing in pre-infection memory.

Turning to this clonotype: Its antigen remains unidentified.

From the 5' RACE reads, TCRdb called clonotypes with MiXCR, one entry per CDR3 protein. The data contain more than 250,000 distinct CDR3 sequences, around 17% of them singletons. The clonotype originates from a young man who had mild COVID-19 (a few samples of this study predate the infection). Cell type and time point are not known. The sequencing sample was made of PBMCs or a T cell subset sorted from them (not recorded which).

CDR3: CASSLLRTPHQPYEQYF. In DNA, the CDR3 is TGCGCCAGCAGCTTGCTCCGGACTCCACATCAGCCTTACGAGCAGTACTTC. The gene calls are TRBV5-1 and TRBJ2-7; D is possibly TRBD2 (5 bases). The CDR3 length is 17 residues. CDR1 is SGHRS and CDR2 is YFSETQ in the germline V gene. Deletions cut 1 base from V and 4 bases from J, with 21 bases between.